This TCR beta chain derives from a study of CD8 T cells in ankylosing spondylitis. Overall study results and limits: A motif of under 10 highly homologous TCR beta variants was seen as apparently characteristic of ankylosing spondylitis blood.

As to this clonotype: Its matching antigen is unknown.

Quantitative 5'-RACE was performed with molecular barcodes, and it yielded the TCR beta libraries. TCRdb re-analysed the 5' RACE reads in MiXCR, keeping a single row per CDR3 protein. The sample has 290,000 or so distinct CDR3 sequences, around 21% seen once. The sample comprised blood, either unsorted or a sorted T cell fraction (not recorded which). The receptor was derived from a female donor with ankylosing spondylitis or in good health (not recorded which).

The CDR3 reads CASSIQGLAGASKNIQYF. CDR3 nucleotide sequence: TGTGCCAGTAGTATCCAGGGACTAGCGGGAGCTAGTAAAAACATTCAGTACTTC. This chain uses TRBV19 with TRBJ2-4, with 14 bases aligning to TRBD2. V dropped 3 bases and J dropped 4; count of bases not matched to a gene: 8. Germline V gene data show CDR1 as LNHDA and CDR2 as SQIVND (reference sequence). The CDR3 has 18 amino acids.